This record covers a single T cell receptor beta chain. The antigen is not known. The data were taken from a study of chemoradiotherapy in HPV16-positive cancers. Overall study findings and caveats: For HPV16-positive patients, expanding HPV-responsive T cells associated with longer recurrence-free survival. Only a couple of HPV16-positive patients supplied the functional HPV-specificity definition.

Repertoires were generated with immunoSEQ multiplex PCR, while TCRdb's copy carries only in-frame clones and drops some. The data contain 6,500 to 9,000 clones, roughly 90% of them singletons. The germline CDR1 and CDR2 sequences are SGDLS and YYNGEE. The CDR3 consists of 19 residues. The V and J ends lost 1 base and 1 base respectively, with 18 bases between them. Repertoires were sampled repeatedly during chemoradiotherapy. The clonotype originates from a human donor with HPV-associated anogenital cancer. The gene calls are TRBV9 and TRBJ2-6; tentative D call: TRBD2 (5 bases). The sequencing here drew on tumor tissue, taken from a patient who underwent chemoradiotherapy. CDR3 bases: TGTGCCAGCAGCGTAAGGTCCATGATGAGGGCTTCTGGGGCCAACGTCCTGACTTTC. Its translation: CASSVRSMMRASGANVLTF.